Presented here are 6 T cell receptor beta chains from one specimen sequenced in a study of blood T cell repertoires in COVID-19. TCRdb's copy holds only in-frame clones and misses some; the assay was immunoSEQ multiplex PCR. The sample holds around 68,000 clones, approximately 86% seen once. The sample comprised peripheral blood. These receptors originate from a woman in her fifties or sixties with acute or convalescent COVID-19.

The chain carries TRBV6-6 and TRBJ1-1; TRBD1 matches at 8 bases. The ends lost 5 bases at V and 0 bases at J; junction bases unmatched: 8. This CDR3 region has 16 residues. Germline lookup yields CDR1 MNHNY and CDR2 SVGAGI (reference sequence). Here the CDR3 DNA reads TGTGCCAGCAGTACCGACAGGGGTGGAGTGAACACTGAAGCTTTCTTT. Translating gives CASSTDRGGVNTEAFF.

This clone was counted once. The rearrangement joins TRBV4-1 to TRBJ2-1; 13 nucleotides agree with TRBD2. The trim removed 4 bases at V and 5 bases at J, leaving 2 bases unmatched. CDR1 is MGHRA and CDR2 is YSYEKL in the germline V gene. The CDR3 has 15 residues. This CDR3 is CASSPGLAGNNEQFF. The CDR3 DNA follows: TGCGCCAGCAGCCCGGGACTAGCGGGAAACAATGAGCAGTTCTTC.

V usage is TRBV2 and J usage is TRBJ1-5; 7 bases map to TRBD1. This CDR3 has 15 residues. Trimming removed 6 bases from V and 2 bases from J; junction bases left unmatched: 7. CDR1 SNHLY and CDR2 FYNNEI come from the germline V gene. As DNA, the CDR3 is TGTGCCAGCAGCCCCAGGGGGTCGCGCAATCAGCCCCAGCATTTT. It yields the protein CASSPRGSRNQPQHF. Full variable domain (rest looked up from reference TRBV2 and TRBJ1-5): EPEVTQTPSHQVTQMGQEVILRCVPISNHLYFYWYRQILGQKVEFLVSFYNNEISEKSEIFDDQFSVERPDGSNFTLKIRSTKLEDSAMYFCASSPRGSRNQPQHFGDGTRLSIL.

The chain links TRBV5-8 to TRBJ2-7; no clear D gene. This CDR3 contains 14 residues. The V gene's germline CDR1 is SGHTS and CDR2 YDEGEE. Trimming took off 4 bases at V and 0 bases at J, with 11 bases between the two ends. Here the CDR3 reads CASSPSPSSYEQYF. The CDR3 DNA reads TGTGCCAGCAGCCCAAGTCCGAGCTCCTACGAGCAGTACTTC.

The chain couples TRBV27 to TRBJ1-2; 11 bases agree with TRBD1. V shed 5 bases, J shed 4 bases, and the junction held 6 bases outside the gene matches. Per the germline V gene, CDR1 is MNHEY and CDR2 is SMNVEV (reference sequence). The CDR3 is made up of 15 amino acids. CDR3 nucleotide sequence: TGTGCCAGCAGTCGGACAGGGGGCCGGCGCTATGGCTACACCTTC. Protein sequence: CASSRTGGRRYGYTF.

The CDR3 DNA follows: TGCGCCAGCAGCTTTGACAGAACCTATCTTGGCTACACCTTC. Amino acids: CASSFDRTYLGYTF. The V gene is TRBV5-1, the J gene TRBJ1-2; weak D call: TRBD1 (5 bases). Looked up from germline, CDR1 is SGHRS and CDR2 is YFSETQ. This CDR3 is 14 amino acids long. Trimming removed 2 bases from V and 7 bases from J, with 15 bases in between. Drawing the rest from reference TRBV5-1 and TRBJ1-2, the complete variable domain is KAGVTQTPRYLIKTRGQQVTLSCSPISGHRSVSWYQQTPGQGLQFLFEYFSETQRNKGNFPGRFSGRQFSNSRSEMNVSTLELGDSALYLCASSFDRTYLGYTFGSGTRLTVV.